The 31 T cell receptor beta chains below were found in one sample sequenced in a study of blood T cell repertoires in COVID-19. Libraries were prepared by immunoSEQ multiplex PCR; TCRdb keeps only in-frame clonotypes and omits some of them. The sample records about 150,000 clones, 85% to 90% being singletons. The specimen sequenced was peripheral blood. The source is a woman aged 55-69 years with active COVID-19.

The chain carries TRBV15 and TRBJ2-2, with 7 bases aligning to TRBD2. Germline CDR1 is LNHNV and CDR2 is YYDKDF (reference sequence). CDR3 length: 13 residues. The junction had 5 bases not matched to a gene; V was cut back by 5 bases and J by 8 bases. CDR3 bases: TGTGCCACCAGCGACCGGGGGGATGGGGAGCTGTTTTTT. Translating it yields CATSDRGDGELFF.

The chain employs TRBV5-1 and TRBJ1-2; tentatively, D is TRBD1 (6 bases). From germline, CDR1 is SGHRS and CDR2 YFSETQ. The CDR3 extends over 15 amino acids. V lost 2 bases, J lost 4 bases, and 15 bases lay in between. The CDR3 sequence is CASSFRSQGSYGYTF. Here the CDR3 DNA reads TGCGCCAGCAGCTTTCGGTCGCAGGGGAGCTATGGCTACACCTTC.

This clone appeared a few times. The chain has TRBV3-1 (or the pseudogene TRBV3-2) and TRBJ1-3, with 9 bases identical to TRBD1. The CDR3 covers 17 residues. J lost 2 bases, V lost 2 bases, and 7 bases had no gene match. The germline V gene encodes CDR1 LGHDT and CDR2 YNNKEL (reference sequence). For the CDR3, the DNA is TGTGCCAGCAGCCAAACACAGGGGGCTCTTACTGGAAACACCATATATTTT. Its translation: CASSQTQGALTGNTIYF.

The chain links TRBV7-9 to TRBJ2-7; TRBD2 is a possible D gene (6 bases). From germline, CDR1 is SEHNR and CDR2 FQNEAQ (reference sequence). V lost 5 bases and J lost 5, with 16 bases in between. The CDR3 extends over 14 amino acids. The CDR3: CASSPVGERDEQYF. The DNA of the CDR3 is TGTGCCAGCAGCCCGGTGGGGGAGCGGGACGAGCAGTACTTC.

The chain couples TRBV7-8 to TRBJ2-7; 10 nucleotides match TRBD2. CDR1 is SGHVS and CDR2 is FQNEAQ in the germline V gene. With V trimmed by 6 bases and J by 6 bases, 5 bases remained unmatched. The CDR3 spans 13 residues. The CDR3 DNA reads TGTGCCAGCAGACTTAGCGGGGGGACCGAGCAGTACTTC. Encoded protein: CASRLSGGTEQYF.

The gene calls are TRBV9 and TRBJ2-7, with 9 bases that match TRBD1. Per germline, CDR1 SGDLS and CDR2 YYNGEE. The CDR3 has 15 amino acids. Trimming at V came to 3 bases and at J to 3 bases, leaving 7 bases not matched to a gene. The CDR3 loop reads CASSEDGTGSYEQYF. For the CDR3, the DNA is TGTGCCAGCAGCGAGGACGGGACAGGGAGCTACGAGCAGTACTTC.

The chain couples TRBV5-8 to TRBJ1-1; TRBD1 might be the D (5 bases). The CDR3 sequence is 15 residues long. V lost 2 bases and J lost 3, with 14 bases in between. The germline V gene encodes CDR1 SGHTS and CDR2 YDEGEE. The CDR3 region is CASSFGRVVDTEAFF. Written as DNA, the CDR3 is TGTGCCAGCAGCTTCGGCAGGGTGGTGGACACTGAAGCTTTCTTT.

The chain employs TRBV6-5 and TRBJ1-1; no clear D. The CDR3 is 14 amino acids. From germline, CDR1 is MNHEY and CDR2 SVGAGI. V lost 2 bases and J 4 bases, leaving 11 bases between the germline ends. The CDR3 sequence is CASSYREVGTEAFF. The CDR3 DNA reads TGTGCCAGCAGTTACAGAGAGGTTGGCACTGAAGCTTTCTTT.

V is TRBV28 and J is TRBJ2-2; no firm D call. Trimming took off 6 bases at V and 5 bases at J, with 25 bases between the two ends. CDR3 length: 18 amino acids. Germline loops: CDR1 MDHEN, CDR2 SYDVKM. The CDR3 protein is CASRPFKVIVKETGELFF. CDR3 nucleotides: TGTGCCAGCAGACCTTTTAAGGTGATAGTCAAGGAGACCGGGGAGCTGTTTTTT.

The V and J genes are TRBV10-3 and TRBJ1-5; 9 positions agree with TRBD1. Germline CDR1 is ENHRY and CDR2 is SYGVKD. CDR3 length: 14 residues. Germline trimming cut 10 bases from V and 3 bases from J; bases unmatched to any gene: 7. The CDR3 DNA reads as TGTGCCACCAAGGGACAGGGCTTCAATCAGCCCCAGCATTTT. Protein sequence: CATKGQGFNQPQHF.

The chain recombines TRBV2 with TRBJ2-3, with 12 bases lining up with TRBD2. Germline assignment: CDR1 SNHLY and CDR2 FYNNEI. CDR3 length: 16 residues. V was clipped by 4 bases and J by 5 bases; unmatched bases: 7. CDR3 protein: CASSASTSGSLDTQYF. CDR3 coding DNA: TGTGCCAGCAGTGCGTCGACTAGCGGGAGTCTAGATACGCAGTATTTT.

The V gene is TRBV2, the J gene TRBJ2-1, with 7 bases matching TRBD1. Trimming removed 5 bases from V and 2 bases from J; junction bases left unmatched: 12. Per the germline V gene, CDR1 is SNHLY and CDR2 is FYNNEI. The CDR3 runs 17 residues. DNA of the CDR3: TGTGCCAGCAGTTTAGGCCACGGGACAGACCCCTACAATGAGCAGTTCTTC. It translates to CASSLGHGTDPYNEQFF.

Only a few counts were recorded for this clone. The chain combines TRBV28 with TRBJ2-1; 16 positions agree with TRBD2. The trim removed 6 bases at V and 10 bases at J, leaving 6 bases unmatched. Germline-derived CDR1 and CDR2 are MDHEN and SYDVKM. The CDR3 totals 15 residues. DNA of the CDR3: TGTGCCAGCAGCCAGGGACTAGCGGGAGGGTGGGAGCAGTTCTTC. This sequence encodes CASSQGLAGGWEQFF.

This chain uses TRBV28 with TRBJ2-5, with D possibly being TRBD1 (6 bases). Germline assignment: CDR1 MDHEN and CDR2 SYDVKM. Trimming took 7 bases from V and 0 from J, leaving 18 bases between them. The length of the CDR3 is 16 residues. CDR3 in DNA: TGTGCCAGCATTGACCGGACAGCGACGTACCAAGAGACCCAGTACTTC. This sequence encodes CASIDRTATYQETQYF.

In its sample, this clone was seen once. V usage is TRBV28 and J usage is TRBJ2-7; 9 nucleotides align to TRBD1. CDR1 and CDR2 from the germline V gene are MDHEN and SYDVKM. This CDR3 has 16 amino acids. After removal of 4 bases from V and 0 bases from J, the junction contained 7 bases not matched to a gene. The CDR3 DNA reads as TGTGCCAGCAGTTCCATCCCGGGACAGGGCTCCTACGAGCAGTACTTC. Translating gives CASSSIPGQGSYEQYF. The full variable domain, with the rest looked up from reference TRBV28 and TRBJ2-7, is DVKVTQSSRYLVKRTGEKVFLECVQDMDHENMFWYRQDPGLGLRLIYFSYDVKMKEKGDIPEGYSVSREKKERFSLILESASTNQTSMYLCASSSIPGQGSYEQYFGPGTRLTVT.

This rearrangement joins TRBV2 to TRBJ2-5, with a weak D call TRBD2 (7 bases). The germline V gene has CDR1 SNHLY and CDR2 FYNNEI. Trimming cost V 3 bases and J 1 base, with 12 bases left between them. This CDR3 is built from 15 residues. In DNA, the CDR3 is TGTGCCAGCAGTGATAGGGGGGGCCCCCAAGAGACCCAGTACTTC. Translated, it gives CASSDRGGPQETQYF.

CDR3 loop: CASSAGQQETQYF. The CDR3 coding sequence is TGCGCCAGCTCTGCGGGACAGCAAGAGACCCAGTACTTC. V gene TRBV5-1 combines with J gene TRBJ2-5, with D maybe TRBD1 (7 bases). CDR1 is SGHRS, CDR2 YFSETQ, per germline. V was pared by 7 bases and J by 2 bases, with 12 bases between. The CDR3 extends over 13 amino acids.

This chain uses TRBV7-9 with TRBJ1-2, with D possibly TRBD1 on 5 matching bases. This CDR3 region has 16 residues. Germline CDR1 reads SEHNR; CDR2 reads FQNEAQ (reference sequence). V shed 1 base and J shed 8 bases, with 20 bases lying between them. Here the CDR3 DNA reads TGTGCCAGCAGCTTAGTTATAGGAGGAGGGGCCAGGGGCTACACCTTC. This codes for CASSLVIGGGARGYTF.

This chain uses TRBV7-2 with TRBJ1-2; 9 bases line up with TRBD1. Germline loops: CDR1 SGHTA, CDR2 FQGNSA. This CDR3 is 13 amino acids long. Trimming at V came to 6 bases and at J to 8 bases, leaving 7 bases not matched to a gene. Here the CDR3 reads CASRFTGGEGYTF. The CDR3, as DNA: TGTGCCAGCAGGTTCACAGGGGGCGAGGGCTACACCTTC.

The chain is built from TRBV5-1 and TRBJ1-4; the D is unclear. CDR1 and CDR2 from the germline V gene are SGHRS and YFSETQ. V was pared by 2 bases and J by 5 bases, with 7 bases between. The CDR3 is made up of 13 amino acids. This CDR3 reads CASSFRLNEKLFF. DNA for the CDR3: TGCGCCAGCAGCTTCCGGTTAAATGAAAAACTGTTTTTT.

The chain carries TRBV4-3 and TRBJ2-7; TRBD2 matches 10 bases. Per germline, CDR1 LGHNA and CDR2 YSLEER. The CDR3 length is 16 residues. The trim removed 0 bases at V and 5 bases at J, leaving 7 bases unmatched. The CDR3 loop reads CASSQDPSGSTHEQYF. DNA for the CDR3: TGCGCCAGCAGCCAAGATCCTAGCGGGAGTACCCACGAGCAGTACTTC.

This clone was observed once. The chain carries TRBV15 and TRBJ1-6; no clear D. The CDR3 loop spans 15 amino acids. With 0 bases removed from V and 7 bases from J, the gap between germline ends came to 10 bases. The germline gives CDR1 LNHNV, CDR2 YYDKDF (reference sequence). CDR3 sequence reads: CATSREAGFNSPLHF. For the CDR3, the DNA is TGTGCCACCAGCAGAGAGGCGGGGTTCAATTCACCCCTCCACTTT. Full variable domain (remainder filled in from reference TRBV15 and TRBJ1-6): DAMVIQNPRYQVTQFGKPVTLSCSQTLNHNVMYWYQQKSSQAPKLLFHYYDKDFNNEADTPDNFQSRRPNTSFCFLDIRSPGLGDTAMYLCATSREAGFNSPLHFGNGTRLTVT.

CDR3 nucleotides: TGTGCCACCAGTGACAGATTAGCTAATCAGCCCCAGCATTTT. It translates to CATSDRLANQPQHF. V usage is TRBV24-1 and J usage is TRBJ1-5; D is unresolved. Germline V lookup: CDR1 KGHDR, CDR2 SFDVKD. The CDR3 length is 14 residues. Trimming stripped 4 bases from V and 4 bases from J, with 10 bases between.

This CDR3 reads CASSPDSAAEAFF. The CDR3 nucleotides are TGTGCCAGCAGCCCGGACAGTGCAGCTGAAGCTTTCTTT. The genes are TRBV5-4 and TRBJ1-1, with D tentatively TRBD1 (6 bases). The CDR3 covers 13 residues. V lost 4 bases and J 6 bases, leaving 13 bases between the germline ends. Germline CDR1 SGHNT, CDR2 YYREEE (reference sequence). Full variable domain (missing parts from reference TRBV5-4 and TRBJ1-1): ETGVTQSPTHLIKTRGQQVTLRCSSQSGHNTVSWYQQALGQGPQFIFQYYREEENGRGNFPPRFSGLQFPNYSSELNVNALELDDSALYLCASSPDSAAEAFFGQGTRLTVV.

The rearrangement joins TRBV7-9 to TRBJ2-3; 9 nucleotides line up with TRBD1. The germline gives CDR1 SEHNR, CDR2 FQNEAQ (reference sequence). The CDR3 spans 14 residues. With 5 bases clipped from V and 5 bases from J, the junction kept 5 bases outside the gene matches. Written as DNA, the CDR3 is TGTGCCAGCAGCCGGGGACAGGGAATAGATACGCAGTATTTT. Protein product: CASSRGQGIDTQYF.

The rearrangement uses TRBV3-1 (or the pseudogene TRBV3-2) and TRBJ2-7; TRBD2 agrees at 8 bases. The CDR3 runs 16 residues. Germline values: CDR1 LGHDT, CDR2 YNNKEL (reference sequence). V trimming: 0 bases; J trimming: 1 base; junction bases outside the gene matches: 5. CDR3 sequence reads: CASSQDLSGSSYEQYF. In nucleotides, the CDR3 is TGTGCCAGCAGCCAAGATTTAAGCGGGAGTTCCTACGAGCAGTACTTC.

The V gene is TRBV18, the J gene TRBJ2-7; tentative D call: TRBD1 (5 bases). In germline, CDR1 is KGHSH, CDR2 LQKENI. The CDR3 consists of 18 residues. V was pared by 3 bases and J by 2 bases, with 23 bases between. The CDR3 reads CASSPPVPKKEGAYEQYF. The CDR3 bases are TGTGCCAGCTCACCTCCCGTGCCCAAAAAGGAAGGGGCCTACGAGCAGTACTTC. Complete variable domain (other parts from reference TRBV18 and TRBJ2-7): NAGVMQNPRHLVRRRGQEARLRCSPMKGHSHVYWYRQLPEEGLKFMVYLQKENIIDESGMPKERFSAEFPKEGPSILRIQQVVRGDSAAYFCASSPPVPKKEGAYEQYFGPGTRLTVT.

The rearrangement uses TRBV5-1 and TRBJ2-7; 7 bases match TRBD2. Germline values: CDR1 SGHRS, CDR2 YFSETQ. Germline trimming cut 5 bases from V and 0 bases from J; bases unmatched to any gene: 8. The CDR3 length is 15 residues. CDR3 sequence (DNA): TGCGCCAGCAGATACTCTAGCGGAGCCTCCTACGAGCAGTACTTC. This translates into CASRYSSGASYEQYF. The full variable domain, with the rest looked up from reference TRBV5-1 and TRBJ2-7, is KAGVTQTPRYLIKTRGQQVTLSCSPISGHRSVSWYQQTPGQGLQFLFEYFSETQRNKGNFPGRFSGRQFSNSRSEMNVSTLELGDSALYLCASRYSSGASYEQYFGPGTRLTVT.

This chain connects TRBV5-1 to TRBJ2-5; perhaps TRBD2 as D (6 bases). The germline CDR1 and CDR2 sequences are SGHRS and YFSETQ. The length of the CDR3 is 14 residues. The ends were cut back, 4 bases at V and 4 bases at J, with 14 bases in the middle. The CDR3 is CASSISGTGETQYF. The CDR3 nucleotides are TGCGCCAGCAGCATTTCCGGGACTGGAGAGACCCAGTACTTC.

This sequence joins TRBV19 and TRBJ2-7, with TRBD2 as a possible D gene (6 bases). This CDR3 contains 15 residues. Germline V gene sequence: CDR1 LNHDA, CDR2 SQIVND (reference sequence). The V and J ends lost 8 bases and 0 bases respectively, with 17 bases between them. For the CDR3, the DNA is TGTGCCAGTCGGGGAGGAGTTAGCGGCTCCTACGAGCAGTACTTC. This encodes CASRGGVSGSYEQYF.

This rearrangement joins TRBV30 to TRBJ2-1, with 7 bases fitting TRBD2. With 1 base clipped from V and 3 bases from J, the junction kept 9 bases outside the gene matches. CDR3 length: 16 amino acids. Germline V gene lookup returns CDR1 GTSNPN and CDR2 SVGIG (reference sequence). CDR3 bases: TGTGCCTGGAGTGGGGGGGGATCGGTATTCTACAATGAGCAGTTCTTC. Residues: CAWSGGGSVFYNEQFF.